The next 18 T cell receptor beta chains were all read from a single sample in a study of Ad26.COV2.S vaccination and SARS-CoV-2 variants. Specified treatment: some 19 received Ad26.COV2.S at low or high dose, single or two shots; about 5 received placebo; per-sample allocation not given. Specimens were obtained on day 63 following the first vaccine or placebo injection. The data were produced by immunoSEQ multiplex PCR, yet TCRdb's version contains in-frame clones alone and is incomplete. Of around 250,000 clones in the sample, 87% are singletons; the top ten hold roughly 3%. The specimen was peripheral blood, collected in a trial of Ad26.COV2.S vaccine versus placebo. These receptors all stem from a person aged 18 to 65 who received the Ad26.COV2.S COVID-19 vaccine or a placebo.

The V call is TRBV10-2, the J call TRBJ2-7, with 9 positions matching TRBD2. The CDR3 extends over 13 amino acids. Trimming at V came to 6 bases and at J to 5 bases, leaving 5 bases not matched to a gene. Germline V gene data show CDR1 as WSHSY and CDR2 as SAAADI. The CDR3 sequence: CASRASGTDEQYV. CDR3 in DNA: TGCGCCAGCAGGGCTAGCGGGACGGACGAGCAGTACGTC.

The chain is built from TRBV30 and TRBJ1-1; D is unresolved. CDR1 GTSNPN and CDR2 SVGIG come from the germline V gene (reference sequence). Trimming cost V 0 bases and J 1 base, with 21 bases left between them. This CDR3 contains 18 residues. The CDR3 loop reads CAWSVPPRRGNGNTEAFF. The CDR3 nucleotides read TGTGCCTGGAGTGTACCCCCCCGACGAGGGAACGGGAACACTGAAGCTTTCTTT.

This chain connects TRBV3-1 (or the pseudogene TRBV3-2) to TRBJ1-5; no clear D gene. V shed 0 bases and J shed 6 bases, with 12 bases lying between them. The CDR3 is 15 amino acids. Per germline, CDR1 LGHDT and CDR2 YNNKEL (reference sequence). CDR3 sequence (DNA): TGTGCCAGCAGCCAAGAGGGTAGGTACGGTCAGCCCCAGCATTTT. As protein: CASSQEGRYGQPQHF.

The V gene is TRBV27, the J gene TRBJ2-1; 10 nucleotides align to TRBD1. The germline V gene encodes CDR1 MNHEY and CDR2 SMNVEV (reference sequence). The CDR3 runs 13 residues. With V trimmed by 6 bases and J by 5 bases, 1 base remained unmatched. The CDR3 spells CASRTGGNNEQFF. For the CDR3, the DNA is TGTGCCAGCAGGACAGGGGGCAACAATGAGCAGTTCTTC.

The genes are TRBV24-1 and TRBJ2-3; D possibly corresponds to TRBD2 (5 bases). V lost 4 bases, J lost 0 bases, and 10 bases lay in between. Germline assignment: CDR1 KGHDR and CDR2 SFDVKD. The CDR3 extends over 15 amino acids. CDR3 bases: TGTGCCACCAGTGACCCCACTAGGAGCACAGATACGCAGTATTTT. This encodes CATSDPTRSTDTQYF.

This clone occurred once. The rearrangement uses TRBV29-1 and TRBJ2-3; D is undetermined. With 4 bases removed from V and 1 base from J, the gap between germline ends came to 12 bases. CDR1 is SQVTM, CDR2 ANQGSEA, per germline. The CDR3 consists of 14 residues. The CDR3 nucleotides read TGCAGCGTTGTGCAGGCCCGGGGCACAGATACGCAGTATTTT. Translated, it gives CSVVQARGTDTQYF.

The V and J genes are TRBV7-8 and TRBJ2-4; 11 nucleotides match TRBD2. J lost 0 bases, V lost 5 bases, and 12 bases had no gene match. CDR1 and CDR2 (germline): SGHVS, FQNEAQ. This CDR3 has 19 residues. The CDR3 is CASSPLAGGVTLAKNIQYF. In DNA form, the CDR3 reads TGTGCCAGCAGCCCCCTAGCGGGGGGCGTGACCCTAGCCAAAAACATTCAGTACTTC. The whole variable domain, remainder taken from reference TRBV7-8 and TRBJ2-4, is GAGVSQSPRYKVAKRGQDVALRCDPISGHVSLFWYQQALGQGPEFLTYFQNEAQLDKSGLPSDRFFAERPEGSVSTLKIQRTQQEDSAVYLCASSPLAGGVTLAKNIQYFGAGTRLSVL.

This chain links TRBV18 with TRBJ1-4; D is unclear. With 1 base removed from V and 8 bases from J, the gap between germline ends came to 8 bases. Germline V gene data show CDR1 as KGHSH and CDR2 as LQKENI. This CDR3 comprises 13 residues. The CDR3 here is CASSPQGGEKLFF. CDR3 coding DNA: TGTGCCAGCTCACCACAGGGTGGCGAAAAACTGTTTTTT.

The chain links TRBV6-5 to TRBJ2-3, with a possible D match to TRBD2 (5 bases). Looked up from germline, CDR1 is MNHEY and CDR2 is SVGAGI. V shed 6 bases and J shed 2 bases, with 15 bases lying between them. The CDR3 has 15 amino acids. The CDR3 DNA reads as TGTGCCAGCAGCGCTTCGGGAACCCACACAGATACGCAGTATTTT. It is translated as CASSASGTHTDTQYF.

This clone was seen repeatedly, ten times or more. The chain recombines TRBV4-1 with TRBJ2-7, with D possibly TRBD1 on 5 matching bases. From germline, CDR1 is MGHRA and CDR2 YSYEKL. V lost 0 bases, J lost 4 bases, and 7 bases lay in between. This CDR3 has 13 amino acids. Here the CDR3 reads CASSQDQGYEQYF. Written as DNA, the CDR3 is TGCGCCAGCAGCCAAGATCAGGGATACGAGCAGTACTTC.

J is TRBJ2-5 and V is TRBV30; 9 positions match TRBD1. The CDR3 sequence is 16 residues long. The germline V gene encodes CDR1 GTSNPN and CDR2 SVGIG (reference sequence). The ends lost 3 bases at V and 3 bases at J; junction bases unmatched: 11. The CDR3 spells CAWSILPGQGKETQYF. DNA for the CDR3: TGTGCCTGGAGCATCCTCCCGGGACAGGGTAAAGAGACCCAGTACTTC.

This chain uses TRBV6-5 with TRBJ1-1; no firm D call. This CDR3 spans 14 amino acids. Germline CDR1 MNHEY, CDR2 SVGAGI. Trimming removed 6 bases from V and 4 bases from J, with 15 bases in between. This CDR3 is CASSVQVGSTEAFF. The CDR3 coding sequence is TGTGCCAGCAGCGTTCAGGTCGGCAGCACTGAAGCTTTCTTT.

The chain is built from TRBV5-4 and TRBJ2-3; unclear D gene. CDR3 size: 12 residues. Trimming took 0 bases from V and 10 from J, leaving 9 bases between them. The germline CDR1 and CDR2 sequences are SGHNT and YYREEE (reference sequence). The CDR3 loop reads CASSLDGLAQYF. The CDR3 DNA reads TGTGCCAGCAGCTTGGATGGTCTTGCGCAGTATTTT.

This clone was observed a single time. The J gene is TRBJ1-2, the V gene TRBV3-1 (or the pseudogene TRBV3-2); no clear D. The germline V and J ends were trimmed by 2 bases and 3 bases, with 22 bases remaining between them. Germline assignment: CDR1 LGHDT and CDR2 YNNKEL (reference sequence). CDR3 size: 18 residues. CDR3 loop: CASSQWPRGNWEDYGYTF. The CDR3 DNA reads as TGTGCCAGCAGCCAATGGCCTCGCGGCAACTGGGAGGACTATGGCTACACCTTC.

The J gene is TRBJ2-1, the V gene TRBV14, with no clear D. This CDR3 region has 11 residues. The germline V gene encodes CDR1 SGHDN and CDR2 FVKESK. V was pared by 4 bases and J by 10 bases, with 8 bases between. CDR3: CASSPRREQFF. The CDR3 DNA sequence: TGTGCCAGCAGCCCCCGACGAGAGCAGTTCTTC.

The sample holds a few counts of this clone. This chain connects TRBV6-6 to TRBJ1-4, with D possibly being TRBD1 (5 bases). The V end was cut by 2 bases, the J end by 2 bases, with 9 bases between. CDR3 size: 15 residues. CDR1 and CDR2 (germline): MNHNY, SVGAGI (reference sequence). The CDR3 coding sequence is TGTGCCAGCAGTTACGGGGACGGTACTAATGAAAAACTGTTTTTT. It encodes CASSYGDGTNEKLFF.

The chain links TRBV7-3 to TRBJ2-6, with D perhaps matching TRBD2 (6 bases). The CDR3 covers 17 residues. Germline CDR1 and CDR2: SGHTA and FQGTGA. The V gene lost 4 bases and the J gene lost 0 bases, with 13 bases spanning the gap. CDR3 coding DNA: TGTGCCAGCAGCTCTCCCTTGGGGGGCTCTGGGGCCAACGTCCTGACTTTC. Translation gives CASSSPLGGSGANVLTF.

J is TRBJ1-5 and V is TRBV24-1; 7 bases map to TRBD1. The CDR3 runs to 15 residues. J was trimmed by 3 bases and V by 6 bases; bases with no gene match: 7. Per germline, CDR1 KGHDR and CDR2 SFDVKD. This CDR3 is CATSQGGIYNQPQHF. CDR3 DNA: TGTGCCACCAGTCAAGGGGGCATTTACAATCAGCCCCAGCATTTT.